The present TCR beta chain was sequenced within a study of beta chain features in type 1 diabetes. Study results and caveats: Equally in patients and controls, PCR might preferentially amplify shorter templates. Across all four CD4+ subsets, people with type 1 diabetes showed modestly shorter TCRB CDR3s. The question left open here concerned HLA type influencing TCRB rearrangement.

As for this clone: The target antigen is unknown.

Germline assignment: CDR1 MGHRA and CDR2 YSYEKL. Between the trimmed V and J ends, which lost 4 bases and 6 bases, there was a span of 19 bases. This CDR3 region has 15 residues. Every bit of the isolated RNA underwent reverse transcription, so sequencing read expressed TCRB transcripts. Only in-frame clones appear in the TCRdb table, and some are missing; sequencing was by immunoSEQ multiplex PCR. Here the sample spans hundreds of thousands of clones, 11% to 15% being singletons. The chain employs TRBV4-1 and TRBJ2-7; TRBD2 is a possible D gene (5 bases). This receptor was taken from a young man with type 1 diabetes. The sample taken for sequencing was naive CD4+ T cells from blood. The CDR3 region has the DNA TGCGCCAGCAGCCCCCGGGGTGCATCCGAGGGCGAGCAGTACTTC. This encodes CASSPRGASEGEQYF.